This TCR beta chain was captured in a study of T cells in Graves' hyperthyroidism and ophthalmopathy. Amplified TCR beta CDR3 regions came from RNA transcripts. The study used the HTBI primer set for a first-round RT-PCR of the TCR CDR3. TCRdb re-called the multiplex PCR reads through MiXCR, storing one row per CDR3 protein. This table has around 340,000 distinct CDR3 sequences, roughly 15% appearing once. Overall study findings and caveats: Through a model of 13 V-J features, ophthalmopathy was separated from stable hyperthyroidism. Onset of ophthalmopathy came a median roughly 6.4 months after the model predicted it.

This clonotype was observed at least ten times. Its target is unknown. Germline V gives CDR1 MNHEY, CDR2 SMNVEV (reference sequence). The CDR3 covers 14 residues. Trimming took 5 bases from V and 1 from J; bases not matched to a gene: 2. Progressors' blood was drawn at hyperthyroidism diagnosis, before ophthalmopathy symptoms. Out of roughly 9.1 ml of fresh peripheral blood came the PBMCs. Sequences were obtained from blood. V usage is TRBV27 and J usage is TRBJ2-5; 9 bases are a match to TRBD2. This clonotype was sampled from a woman younger than 45 with Graves' hyperthyroidism that later progressed to Graves' ophthalmopathy. The CDR3 protein is CASSNSGGQETQYF. CDR3 DNA: TGTGCCAGCAGTAATAGCGGGGGCCAAGAGACCCAGTACTTC.